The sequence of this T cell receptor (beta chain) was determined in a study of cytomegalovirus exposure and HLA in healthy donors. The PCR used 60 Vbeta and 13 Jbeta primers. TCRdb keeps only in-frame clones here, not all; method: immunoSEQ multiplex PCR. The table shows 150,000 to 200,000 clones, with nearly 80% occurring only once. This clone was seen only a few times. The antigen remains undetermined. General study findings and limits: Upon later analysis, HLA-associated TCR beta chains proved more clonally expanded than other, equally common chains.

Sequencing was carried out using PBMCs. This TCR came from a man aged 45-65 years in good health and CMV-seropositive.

Written as DNA, the CDR3 is TGTGCCAGCAGCTTATTCGAGTTGAGCTACGAGCAGTACTTC. This encodes CASSLFELSYEQYF. The chain carries TRBV5-4 and TRBJ2-7; no clear D gene. V was clipped by 2 bases and J by 3 bases, with 12 bases between them. The CDR3 has 14 residues. CDR1 and CDR2 (germline): SGHNT, YYREEE (reference sequence).